These T cell receptor beta chains were read from a single sample in a study of T cells in Graves' hyperthyroidism and ophthalmopathy. MiXCR, applied by TCRdb to the multiplex PCR reads, yields one record per CDR3 protein. This sample has almost 350,000 distinct CDR3 sequences, with 15% to 20% found just once. Sample: blood. The origin of the receptors is a middle-aged woman with Graves' ophthalmopathy. CDR3s include the opening cysteine and the closing phenylalanine or tryptophan. D genes are given only for firm matches. The listing skips clone size in some rows; elsewhere it reads once, few, many or a size class.

v_call,clone_size,j_call,d_call,cdr3_nt,cdr3_aa
TRBV5-1,many,TRBJ1-1,.,TGCGCCAGCAGCCGGACGGAGATGAACACTGAAGCTTTCTTT,CASSRTEMNTEAFF
TRBV20-1,.,TRBJ2-7,TRBD1,TGCAGTGCTAGAGATTACAGGACAGGGAGCTACGAGCAGTACTTC,CSARDYRTGSYEQYF
TRBV5-6,many,TRBJ2-7,.,TGTGCCAGCAGCCACCGGAGGGGGCTGGACGAGCAGTACTTC,CASSHRRGLDEQYF
TRBV19,many,TRBJ1-5,.,TGTGCCAGTAAAATCACAGGCGGTCAGCCCCAGCATTTT,CASKITGGQPQHF
TRBV14,many,TRBJ2-7,.,TGTGCCAGCAGCCAAGATCGGAGGGGAGTAACCTACGAGCAGTACTTC,CASSQDRRGVTYEQYF
TRBV20-1,many,TRBJ1-1,TRBD1,TGCAGTGCTAGAGATCGTAGGGGGCCCGTCACTGAAGCTTTCTTT,CSARDRRGPVTEAFF
TRBV20-1,many,TRBJ2-5,TRBD1,TGCAGTGCCTGGGACAGGCAGGCCAGCGAGACCCAGTACTTC,CSAWDRQASETQYF
TRBV27,.,TRBJ1-1,.,TGTGCCAGCGGGGACGGCGTTGAAGCTTTCTTT,CASGDGVEAFF
TRBV28,many,TRBJ2-3,TRBD2,TGTGCCAGTGTAGGTAGCGGGAGATTTTATACGCAGTATTTT,CASVGSGRFYTQYF
TRBV12-3/TRBV12-4,many,TRBJ2-3,.,TGTGCCACAGATAGCTATGGCACAGATACGCAGTATTTT,CATDSYGTDTQYF
TRBV7-8,many,TRBJ2-7,.,TGTGCCAGCAGCTTTCACCGGGACCCTCGCGAGCAGTACTTC,CASSFHRDPREQYF
TRBV28,many,TRBJ2-7,.,TGTGCCAGCAGTTTAGACATTAGATCCCGCGAGCAGTACTTC,CASSLDIRSREQYF
TRBV7-2,many,TRBJ1-2,TRBD1,TGTGCCAGCAGCCCGGGACAGGCGCACACCTTC,CASSPGQAHTF
TRBV11-2,many,TRBJ1-1,.,TGTGCCAGCAGCTTAGAATCCGGGTCGGAAGCTTTCTTT,CASSLESGSEAFF
TRBV4-1,few,TRBJ2-2,TRBD1,TGCGCCAGCAGCCGTACGCCGGGACAGGGGAACGGGGAGCTGTTTTTT,CASSRTPGQGNGELFF
TRBV5-5,many,TRBJ1-6,.,TGTGCCAGCAGCCTAGAAACAGCTTCACCCCTCCACTTT,CASSLETASPLHF
TRBV27,few,TRBJ1-2,TRBD1,TGTGCCAGCAGTCGGACAGGGGCGTTCGGAAACTATGGCTACATCTTC,CASSRTGAFGNYGYIF
TRBV27,many,TRBJ1-1,.,TGTGCCAGCAGAATTCACCCGGGCGCTGAAGCTTTCTTT,CASRIHPGAEAFF
TRBV6-5,many,TRBJ2-2,.,TGTGCCAGCTCACATGGCACCGGGGAGCTGTTTTTT,CASSHGTGELFF
TRBV2,.,TRBJ2-5,.,TGTGCCACCAGTGATTTTAAGGGACAAGAGACCCAGTACTTC,CATSDFKGQETQYF
TRBV7-2,many,TRBJ1-2,.,TGTGCCAGCAGCGTAAGGCTCGGAGGGGCTAACTATGGCTACACCTTC,CASSVRLGGANYGYTF
TRBV20-1,many,TRBJ1-1,.,TGCAGTGCTAGAGATCCGGGACGAGATGAAGCTTTCTTT,CSARDPGRDEAFF
TRBV4-1,.,TRBJ1-1,TRBD1,TGCGCCAGCAGCCCGGGGGACAGGGGCACATTGGCTTTCTTT,CASSPGDRGTLAFF
TRBV12-3/TRBV12-4,.,TRBJ2-1,TRBD1,TGTGCCAGCAGTTTCGGGACAGGGGTGTCGGAGCAGTTCTTC,CASSFGTGVSEQFF
TRBV28,.,TRBJ2-2,.,TGTGCCAGCCTTGGCGGTCGACTATCCGGGGAGCTGTTTTTT,CASLGGRLSGELFF
TRBV28,many,TRBJ2-5,.,TGTGCCAGCAGTCCCCCTGCCCGCGGTGGTAGAGAGACCCAGTACTTC,CASSPPARGGRETQYF
TRBV12-3/TRBV12-4,many,TRBJ2-2,TRBD2,TGTGCCAGCAGGGTACTAGCGGGAGGCGGCGGGGAGCTGTTTTTT,CASRVLAGGGGELFF
TRBV30,many,TRBJ1-1,.,TGTGCCTGGACGGAGGGTGGGGGCACTGAAGCTTTCTTT,CAWTEGGGTEAFF
TRBV29-1,many,TRBJ2-2,TRBD2,TGCAGCGCAGCGACTAGCGGGACGATTACCGGGGAGCTGTTTTTT,CSAATSGTITGELFF
TRBV10-3,many,TRBJ1-1,TRBD1,TGTGCCATCAGGGGGACAGGGGGGGTGAACACTGAAGCTTTCTTT,CAIRGTGGVNTEAFF
TRBV12-3/TRBV12-4,many,TRBJ1-2,TRBD1,TGTGCCAGCAGTGGGACAGGGAGGGGCTACACCTTC,CASSGTGRGYTF
TRBV7-6,many,TRBJ2-5,TRBD2,TGTGCCAGCAGCTTAGCCGGTCTAGCGGGAGAGACCCAGTACTTC,CASSLAGLAGETQYF
TRBV6-2/TRBV6-3,.,TRBJ2-5,.,TGTGCCAGCAGTTACTCGATGCCAGGGTTTCAAGAGACCCAGTACTTC,CASSYSMPGFQETQYF
TRBV7-3,many,TRBJ2-2,.,TGTGCCAGCAGGCAGGGGTCGAACACCGGGGAGCTGTTTTTT,CASRQGSNTGELFF
TRBV12-3/TRBV12-4,many,TRBJ2-2,.,TGTGCCAGCAGTTTCGCCGTGGGAGCTGTCATCACCGGGGAGCTGTTTTTT,CASSFAVGAVITGELFF
TRBV30,few,TRBJ1-1,.,TGTGCCTGGAGAGGAGGGCCGAACACTGAAGCTTTCTTT,CAWRGGPNTEAFF
TRBV11-2,many,TRBJ2-7,.,TGTGCCAGCAGCCCCCTCCCAACGGGAGTCTCGAACGAGCAGTACTTC,CASSPLPTGVSNEQYF
TRBV14,many,TRBJ1-2,.,TGTGCCAGCAGCCCCACCCCCACAGACGGCTACACCTTC,CASSPTPTDGYTF
TRBV28,many,TRBJ2-2,.,TGTGCCACGTCCCGGCGGGACTACACCGGGGAGCTGTTTTTT,CATSRRDYTGELFF
TRBV7-3,many,TRBJ1-1,.,TGTGCCAGCAGTTTTCTGACAGGCGGGGACACTGAAGCTTTCTTT,CASSFLTGGDTEAFF
TRBV20-1,many,TRBJ1-2,.,TGCAGTGCTCTTAGACCGGAGGTAAATGGCTACACCTTC,CSALRPEVNGYTF
TRBV20-1,.,TRBJ2-5,TRBD1,TGCAGTGCTAGTGGACAGGGGGCTTGGGAGACCCAGTACTTC,CSASGQGAWETQYF
TRBV12-5,many,TRBJ1-1,.,TGTGCTAGCGAACAGGCCCCCCACACTGAAGCTTTCTTT,CASEQAPHTEAFF
TRBV28,.,TRBJ1-1,.,TGTGCCACCCACGGAAACACTGAAGCTTTCTTT,CATHGNTEAFF
TRBV12-5,many,TRBJ2-7,TRBD2,TGTGCTAGTGGTTTTAGGGCTAGCGGGAGAGTCTACGAGCAGTACTTC,CASGFRASGRVYEQYF
TRBV12-3/TRBV12-4,many,TRBJ2-2,.,TGTGCCAGCAACGAGCACGCGAACACCGGGGAGCTGTTTTTT,CASNEHANTGELFF
TRBV6-5,.,TRBJ1-4,.,TGTGCCAGCAGTTACGGAACAACTAATGAAAAACTGTTTTTT,CASSYGTTNEKLFF
TRBV20-1,many,TRBJ2-7,.,TGCAGTGCTGGAACCTCTGGTTGGGGGGAGCAGTACTTC,CSAGTSGWGEQYF
TRBV12-3/TRBV12-4,.,TRBJ1-1,.,TGTGCCAGCACCAATCCAGCGATGAACACTGAAGCTTTCTTT,CASTNPAMNTEAFF
TRBV2,many,TRBJ2-7,.,TGTGCCAGCGACAGGGAGGGCCGCTCCTACGAGCAGTACTTC,CASDREGRSYEQYF
TRBV13,many,TRBJ2-7,.,TGTGCCAGCAGCTCCTCTAGCGCCCTAGACTACGAGCAGTACTTC,CASSSSSALDYEQYF
TRBV6-5,many,TRBJ1-2,.,TGTGCCAGCAGAGCCAATCCCTATGGCTACACCTTC,CASRANPYGYTF
TRBV24-1,.,TRBJ2-7,.,TGTGCCACCAGCTCAACAGGGAACTCCTACGAGCAGTACTTC,CATSSTGNSYEQYF
TRBV2,many,TRBJ2-4,.,TGTGCCAGCAGTGAATGGGTAGCCAAAAACATTCAGTACTTC,CASSEWVAKNIQYF
TRBV28,many,TRBJ2-7,.,TGTGCCAGCAGTTTTCCGGCAGGAACCGATTCCTACGAGCAGTACTTC,CASSFPAGTDSYEQYF
TRBV7-2,many,TRBJ2-7,TRBD1,TGTGCCAGCAGCTTAGCCCCGGGACAGAACTACGAGCAGTACTTC,CASSLAPGQNYEQYF
TRBV6-5,many,TRBJ2-7,TRBD1,TGTGCCAGCAGGTACCTAGACAGGGTAACCTACGAGCAGTACTTC,CASRYLDRVTYEQYF